The 10 T cell receptor beta chains listed next were all sequenced from one sample in a study of T-cell memory formation after mild COVID-19. TCRdb fed the 5' RACE reads into MiXCR, producing one record per CDR3 protein. The profile shows roughly 250,000 distinct CDR3 sequences, less than 20% of them singletons. Source material: PBMCs or a T cell subset sorted from them (not recorded which). The receptors were sampled from a man aged 18 to 29 who had mild COVID-19 (a few samples of this study predate the infection). Cell type and time point are not known.

The chain uses TRBV5-1 and TRBJ1-1, with TRBD1 matching 8 bases. The trim removed 4 bases at V and 10 bases at J, leaving 9 bases unmatched. The CDR3 has 13 residues. CDR1 SGHRS and CDR2 YFSETQ come from the germline V gene. The CDR3 region is CASSPGQGVRAFF. The DNA of the CDR3 is TGCGCCAGCAGCCCCGGACAGGGTGTTCGAGCTTTCTTT.

The rearrangement uses TRBV2 and TRBJ2-3; 9 bases align to TRBD1. V shed 8 bases and J 6 bases; nucleotides not matched to a gene: 6. The CDR3 runs 13 residues. Per germline, CDR1 SNHLY and CDR2 FYNNEI. The CDR3: CASQGQGVDTQYF. The CDR3 DNA is TGTGCCAGCCAGGGACAGGGTGTCGATACGCAGTATTTT. Using reference TRBV2 and TRBJ2-3 for the parts outside the CDR3, the full variable domain is EPEVTQTPSHQVTQMGQEVILRCVPISNHLYFYWYRQILGQKVEFLVSFYNNEISEKSEIFDDQFSVERPDGSNFTLKIRSTKLEDSAMYFCASQGQGVDTQYFGPGTRLTVL.

There are a few counts of this clonotype. At one of its ends the junction is not consistent with the germline gene, which may arise from a read error. V and J are TRBV12-3 or TRBV12-4 and TRBJ1-4; D gene unclear. The CDR3 is made up of 11 amino acids. Written as DNA, the CDR3 is TGTGCCAGCAGTTTGTCTGAAAAACTTTTTTTT. This translates into CASSLSEKLFF.

The CDR3 is CSATQGAGANVLTF. CDR3 DNA: TGCAGTGCTACCCAGGGGGCTGGGGCCAACGTCCTGACTTTC. The chain combines TRBV20-1 with TRBJ2-6, with 7 bases that match TRBD1. The CDR3 is 14 amino acids. The V segment lost 4 bases and the J segment 2 bases; nucleotides outside the gene matches: 2. Per the germline V gene, CDR1 is DFQATT and CDR2 is SNEGSKA (reference sequence).

The chain joins TRBV7-2 to TRBJ2-3; 11 nucleotides agree with TRBD2. J lost 6 bases, V lost 11 bases, and 4 bases had no gene match. CDR3 length: 12 residues. The germline gives CDR1 SGHTA, CDR2 FQGNSA. The CDR3 DNA reads TGTGCCTGTAGCGGGGGGGTCGATACGCAGTATTTT. Residues: CACSGGVDTQYF. Filled out from reference TRBV7-2 and TRBJ2-3, the complete variable domain reads GAGVSQSPSNKVTEKGKDVELRCDPISGHTALYWYRQSLGQGLEFLIYFQGNSAPDKSGLPSDRFSAERTGGSVSTLTIQRTQQEDSAVYLCACSGGVDTQYFGPGTRLTVL.

This clonotype was seen more than once but under ten times. The gene calls are TRBV7-2 and TRBJ2-5; D is unresolved. The CDR3 loop spans 11 amino acids. Looked up from germline, CDR1 is SGHTA and CDR2 is FQGNSA. V dropped 5 bases and J dropped 10 bases, with 11 bases sitting between them. The CDR3, as DNA: TGTGCCAGCAGCGACCGAGCAGTCCAGTACTTC. Translating it yields CASSDRAVQYF.

This clonotype has only a few counts. The chain links TRBV2 to TRBJ2-2; TRBD1 might be the D (5 bases). CDR3 length: 14 amino acids. The V end was cut by 3 bases, the J end by 6 bases, with 11 bases between. The germline V gene encodes CDR1 SNHLY and CDR2 FYNNEI. CDR3 bases: TGTGCCAGCAGTGAGCAGGGTTCGGCCGGGGAGCTGTTTTTT. Translation gives CASSEQGSAGELFF.

This clonotype was seen a handful of times. The chain links TRBV28 to TRBJ1-5; no firm D call. Germline V gene lookup returns CDR1 MDHEN and CDR2 SYDVKM. The CDR3 has 14 residues. V dropped 6 bases and J dropped 8 bases, with 17 bases sitting between them. The CDR3 DNA follows: TGTGCCAGCAGCTCCCCCCGGTCAGCCAAGCCCCAGCATTTT. It translates to CASSSPRSAKPQHF.

This chain links TRBV28 with TRBJ2-2, with TRBD1 as a possible D gene (6 bases). The CDR3 length is 14 residues. The ends were cut back, 3 bases at V and 4 bases at J, with 9 bases in the middle. Germline CDR1 and CDR2: MDHEN and SYDVKM. CDR3 region: CASSFRQATGELFF. The CDR3 DNA is TGTGCCAGCAGTTTTCGACAGGCCACCGGGGAGCTGTTTTTT. Combining the CDR3 with reference TRBV28 and TRBJ2-2 gives the whole variable domain DVKVTQSSRYLVKRTGEKVFLECVQDMDHENMFWYRQDPGLGLRLIYFSYDVKMKEKGDIPEGYSVSREKKERFSLILESASTNQTSMYLCASSFRQATGELFFGEGSRLTVL.

This clonotype appeared a few times. This chain links TRBV2 with TRBJ1-1, with D hard to call. The V end was cut by 4 bases, the J end by 5 bases, with 11 bases between. CDR1 is SNHLY, CDR2 FYNNEI, per germline. CDR3 length equals 13 residues. The CDR3 bases are TGTGCCAGCAGTGCGGGCGGCCGGACTGAAGCTTTCTTT. Translation: CASSAGGRTEAFF.